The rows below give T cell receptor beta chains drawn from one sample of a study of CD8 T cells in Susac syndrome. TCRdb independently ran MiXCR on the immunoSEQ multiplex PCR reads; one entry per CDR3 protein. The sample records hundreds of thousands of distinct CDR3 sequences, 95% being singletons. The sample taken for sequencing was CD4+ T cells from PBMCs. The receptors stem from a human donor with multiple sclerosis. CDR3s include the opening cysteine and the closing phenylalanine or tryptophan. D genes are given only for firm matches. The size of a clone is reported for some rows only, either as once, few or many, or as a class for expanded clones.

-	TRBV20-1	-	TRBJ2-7	TGCAGTGCTAGCCGACCCAGCTCCTACGAGCAGTACTTC	CSASRPSSYEQYF
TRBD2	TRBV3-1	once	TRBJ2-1	TGTGCCAGCAGCCAAGATCCCAGGACTAGCGGGAGCCCCTACAATGAGCAGTTCTTC	CASSQDPRTSGSPYNEQFF
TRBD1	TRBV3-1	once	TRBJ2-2	TGTGCCAGCCGATTGACAGGGGGCGCAAGAGCGAACACCGGGGAGCTGTTTTTT	CASRLTGGARANTGELFF
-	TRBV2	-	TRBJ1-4	TGTGCCAGCAGTGAAATGCGAAGGTGGACATGGGTTTTT	CASSEMRRWTWVF
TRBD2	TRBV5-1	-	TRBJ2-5	TGCGCCAGCAGCCCTGGACTAGCGGAAGAGACCCAGTACTTC	CASSPGLAEETQYF
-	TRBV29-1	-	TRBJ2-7	TGCAGCGTCCTTGAGGGGCCCCCCTACGAGCAGTACTTC	CSVLEGPPYEQYF
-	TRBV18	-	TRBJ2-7	TGTGCCAGCTCACCCCTGGTCCATGAGGGCGAGCAGTACTTC	CASSPLVHEGEQYF
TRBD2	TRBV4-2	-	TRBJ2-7	TGTGCCAGCAGCCACCTGAGCGGGGGAAGCTCCTACGAGCAGTACTTC	CASSHLSGGSSYEQYF
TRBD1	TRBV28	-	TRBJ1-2	TGTGCCAGCCAGGGGGGGCCAGAAGGCTACACCTTC	CASQGGPEGYTF
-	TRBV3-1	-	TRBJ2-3	TGTGCCAGCAGCAACTGGGGGAACACAGATACGCAGTATTTT	CASSNWGNTDTQYF
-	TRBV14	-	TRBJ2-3	TGTGCCTCCCGAAAGGGCAGTCACACAGATACGCAGTATTTT	CASRKGSHTDTQYF
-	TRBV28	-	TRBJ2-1	TGTGCCAGCAGTTTTGGTAACAATGAGCAGTTCTTC	CASSFGNNEQFF
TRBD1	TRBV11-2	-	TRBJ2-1	TGTGCCAGCAGCTTAGCGCCCGGGCAGGGGGTATCCTACAATGAGCAGTTCTTC	CASSLAPGQGVSYNEQFF
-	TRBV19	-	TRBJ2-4	TGTGCCAGTAGTATAGTCTCCCAATTAGCCAAAAACATTCAGTACTTC	CASSIVSQLAKNIQYF
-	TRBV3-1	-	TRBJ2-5	TGTGCCAGCAGCCAAGAGGGCTGGGGGCAGTTTGAGACCCAGTACTTC	CASSQEGWGQFETQYF
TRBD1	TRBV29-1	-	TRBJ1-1	TGCAGCGCAGGCCTGACAGGGGACAGGAACACTGAAGCTTTCTTT	CSAGLTGDRNTEAFF
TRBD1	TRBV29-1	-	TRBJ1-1	TGCAGCGTTGATGTTATGGGACAGTTGAACACTGAAGCTTTCTTT	CSVDVMGQLNTEAFF
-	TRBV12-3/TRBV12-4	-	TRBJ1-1	TGTGCCAGCAGTTTAAGCGCAGCACACACTGAAGCTTTCTTT	CASSLSAAHTEAFF
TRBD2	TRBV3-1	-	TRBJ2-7	TGTGCCAGCAGCCAAGATGGGGGACTAGCGGGAGCAAGGATTTTGTACTTC	CASSQDGGLAGARILYF
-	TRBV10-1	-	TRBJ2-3	TGCGCCAGCAGTGAGCGGGTCGGAGATACGCAGTATTTT	CASSERVGDTQYF
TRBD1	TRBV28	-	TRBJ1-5	TGTGCCAGCAGTCTCGACCCGGGCCCTACAGGGGGTCAGCCCCAGCATTTT	CASSLDPGPTGGQPQHF
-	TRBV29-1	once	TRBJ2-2	TGCAGCGTTCAGACGGATACGAACACCGGGGAGCTGTTTTTT	CSVQTDTNTGELFF
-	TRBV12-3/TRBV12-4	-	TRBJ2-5	TGTGCCAGCAGTCGGGGGGCAGAGACCCAGTACTTC	CASSRGAETQYF
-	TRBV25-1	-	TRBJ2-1	TGTGCCAGCAGTGACGTCCAGGAGGCTTACAATGAGCAGTTCTTC	CASSDVQEAYNEQFF
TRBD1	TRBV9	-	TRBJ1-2	TGTGCCAGCACGACGGTGTGGACAGGGGCGGGCTACACCTTC	CASTTVWTGAGYTF
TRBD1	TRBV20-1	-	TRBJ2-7	TGCAGTGCTAGTAAAAGGGGGCGGTCCTACGAGCAGTACTTC	CSASKRGRSYEQYF
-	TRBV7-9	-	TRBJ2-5	TGTGCCAGCAGCGCCTTCACAGGGCAAGAGACCCAGTACTTC	CASSAFTGQETQYF
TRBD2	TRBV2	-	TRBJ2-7	TGTGCCAGCAAGGTAGATAGCGGGAGTGATAGGTACTTC	CASKVDSGSDRYF
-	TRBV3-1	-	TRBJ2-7	TGTGCCAGCAGCCAAGATCCCAGGGGGGGGTACGAGCAGTACTTC	CASSQDPRGGYEQYF